These 28 T cell receptor beta chains were all obtained from the same sample, sequenced in a study of T cells in Graves' hyperthyroidism and ophthalmopathy. Amplification of TCR beta CDR3 regions used RNA as the template. First-round RT-PCR targeting the TCR CDR3 was performed with the HTBI primer set. TCRdb fed the multiplex PCR reads into MiXCR, producing one record per CDR3 protein. The sample lists some 270,000 distinct CDR3 sequences, about 24% occurring once. Source material: blood. Source of these receptors: a woman aged 40 to 50 with Graves' ophthalmopathy.

This clonotype was detected many times. This rearrangement joins TRBV7-2 to TRBJ2-5; D is ambiguous. CDR3 size: 12 residues. The V end was cut by 5 bases, the J end by 2 bases, with 6 bases between. CDR1 SGHTA and CDR2 FQGNSA come from the germline V gene. The CDR3 loop reads CASSPQQETQYF. For the CDR3, the DNA is TGTGCCAGCAGCCCCCAACAAGAGACCCAGTACTTC.

The J gene is TRBJ1-5, the V gene TRBV28; D is undetermined. The CDR3 covers 14 residues. With 5 bases removed from V and 3 bases from J, the gap between germline ends came to 11 bases. CDR1 MDHEN and CDR2 SYDVKM come from the germline V gene. As DNA, the CDR3 is TGTGCCAGCAGTACCAGGCATATCAATCAGCCCCAGCATTTT. Translating gives CASSTRHINQPQHF.

This clonotype was detected ten times or more. A much larger clone lies one base from this, so it may be a read error. The genes are TRBV28 and TRBJ1-2; TRBD1 might be the D (6 bases). CDR3 length: 15 residues. Germline V lookup: CDR1 MDHEN, CDR2 SYDVKM. CDR3: CARSFVDSFANGYTF. CDR3 bases: TGTGCCAGAAGTTTTGTGGACAGCTTTGCGAATGGCTACACCTTC.

The CDR3 loop is CASTQRGPYEQYF. The CDR3 bases are TGTGCCAGCACCCAGCGGGGACCCTACGAGCAGTACTTC. The chain recombines TRBV7-2 with TRBJ2-7; 7 positions match TRBD2. CDR1 and CDR2 (germline): SGHTA, FQGNSA. The CDR3 sequence is 13 residues long. V trimming: 7 bases; J trimming: 2 bases; junction bases outside the gene matches: 5.

This chain links TRBV2 with TRBJ2-7, with 9 nucleotides matching TRBD2. Germline CDR1 is SNHLY and CDR2 is FYNNEI. With V trimmed by 1 base and J by 7 bases, 8 bases remained unmatched. CDR3 length: 15 amino acids. The CDR3 DNA follows: TGTGCCAGCAGTGAAGATAGTCTAGCGGGAAGAGAGCAGTACTTC. As protein: CASSEDSLAGREQYF.

This clonotype was detected many times. This chain joins TRBV29-1 and TRBJ2-5; either TRBD1 or TRBD2 may supply D (5 bases each). There are 12 residues in the CDR3. Looked up from germline, CDR1 is SQVTM and CDR2 is ANQGSEA. The V and J ends lost 4 bases and 3 bases respectively, with 9 bases between them. The CDR3 nucleotides read TGCAGCGTTGTAATGGGGGAAGAGACCCAGTACTTC. This gives the protein CSVVMGEETQYF.

This clonotype was detected many times. The chain links TRBV28 to TRBJ2-4; D possibly uses TRBD1 or TRBD2 (5 bases each). The CDR3 is 16 residues long. The V end was cut by 3 bases, the J end by 6 bases, with 18 bases between. CDR1 and CDR2 from the germline V gene are MDHEN and SYDVKM. The CDR3 DNA reads as TGTGCCAGCAGTTTCGAGGCAGGGAGCTTACGAAACATTCAGTACTTC. It encodes CASSFEAGSLRNIQYF.

The count of this clonotype is one. The chain uses TRBV6-2 or TRBV6-3 and TRBJ2-7; D is undetermined. Trimming took off 2 bases at V and 2 bases at J, with 4 bases between the two ends. Germline V gene data show CDR1 as MNHEY and CDR2 as SVGEGT. This CDR3 is built from 12 residues. CDR3 protein: CASSYMAYEQYF. DNA for the CDR3: TGTGCCAGCAGTTACATGGCCTACGAGCAGTACTTC.

The table lists this clonotype with many counts. The V and J genes are TRBV5-1 and TRBJ1-1; 7 bases agree with TRBD1. Germline V gives CDR1 SGHRS, CDR2 YFSETQ. The V segment lost 4 bases and the J segment 3 bases; nucleotides outside the gene matches: 6. The CDR3 loop spans 14 amino acids. The CDR3 loop reads CASSGTGVYTEAFF. For the CDR3, the DNA is TGCGCCAGCAGCGGAACAGGGGTCTACACTGAAGCTTTCTTT.

The genes are TRBV6-1 and TRBJ1-1; no reliable D call. The CDR3 runs to 13 residues. Germline V lookup: CDR1 MNHNS, CDR2 SASEGT. The V end was cut by 4 bases, the J end by 2 bases, with 8 bases between. DNA for the CDR3: TGTGCCAGCAGTGTTGTTCGAAACACTGAAGCTTTCTTT. Translated: CASSVVRNTEAFF.

This clonotype occurred many times. The V call is TRBV6-1, the J call TRBJ2-7, with 7 bases fitting TRBD2. The trim removed 6 bases at V and 0 bases at J, leaving 8 bases unmatched. This CDR3 spans 15 amino acids. Germline V lookup: CDR1 MNHNS, CDR2 SASEGT. For the CDR3, the DNA is TGTGCCAGCAGCCGAACCGGGACTATCTCCTACGAGCAGTACTTC. Amino acid sequence: CASSRTGTISYEQYF.

The chain uses TRBV6-2 or TRBV6-3 and TRBJ2-7, with D maybe TRBD2 (6 bases). In germline, CDR1 is MNHEY, CDR2 SVGEGT. CDR3 size: 16 residues. Between the trimmed V and J ends, which lost 0 bases and 2 bases, there was a span of 14 bases. DNA of the CDR3: TGTGCCAGCAGTTACTCGAGTAGCGGACAAACCTACGAGCAGTACTTC. This sequence encodes CASSYSSSGQTYEQYF.

This clonotype was counted at least ten times. The CDR3 DNA reads TGTGCCAGCAGCTTAACCGCGGCCGGGACAGGGGGCTACGAGCAGTACTTC. Its translation is CASSLTAAGTGGYEQYF. This chain connects TRBV7-9 to TRBJ2-7; the match to TRBD1 covers 11 bases. Trimming took 2 bases from V and 3 from J; bases not matched to a gene: 9. Germline CDR1 SEHNR, CDR2 FQNEAQ (reference sequence). The CDR3 is 17 amino acids.

This rearrangement joins TRBV7-9 to TRBJ1-5, with TRBD1 matching over 8 bases. The CDR3 has 15 amino acids. V dropped 2 bases and J dropped 7; count of bases not matched to a gene: 7. Germline V CDR1 and CDR2: SEHNR, FQNEAQ (reference sequence). As DNA, the CDR3 is TGTGCCAGCAGCTTATCAGGACAGGGCCAACAGCCCCAGCATTTT. It translates to CASSLSGQGQQPQHF.

This clonotype was counted ten times or more. The chain couples TRBV10-3 to TRBJ1-2, with 11 bases fitting TRBD1. The germline V gene has CDR1 ENHRY and CDR2 SYGVKD. The V gene end was trimmed by 6 bases and the J gene end by 6 bases; junction bases not matched to a gene: 6. The CDR3 spans 14 residues. The CDR3 DNA is TGTGCCATCAGAGACTGGACAGGGGGCAATGGCTACACCTTC. Translating gives CAIRDWTGGNGYTF.

There are many counts of this clonotype. V is TRBV19 and J is TRBJ1-1; 9 bases are shared with TRBD1. Trimming cost V 3 bases and J 5 bases; bases outside gene matches: 4. CDR1 is LNHDA and CDR2 is SQIVND in the germline V gene (reference sequence). The CDR3 is made up of 14 amino acids. In DNA, the CDR3 is TGTGCCAGTAGTATCGGGACAGGGCAGACTGAAGCTTTCTTT. It specifies CASSIGTGQTEAFF.

This clonotype was counted ten times or more. The chain links TRBV28 to TRBJ2-7; 12 positions match TRBD2. The CDR3 contains 16 residues. Trimming removed 2 bases from V and 4 bases from J; junction bases left unmatched: 6. Germline CDR1 and CDR2: MDHEN and SYDVKM. The CDR3 spells CASSLPASGRVYEQYF. Here the CDR3 DNA reads TGTGCCAGCAGTTTACCGGCTAGCGGGAGGGTTTACGAGCAGTACTTC.

The CDR3 here is CASSPWTGGTYEQYF. Written as DNA, the CDR3 is TGTGCCAGCAGCCCCTGGACAGGGGGCACCTACGAGCAGTACTTC. The genes are TRBV11-2 and TRBJ2-7; 11 bases align to TRBD1. With V trimmed by 5 bases and J by 2 bases, 5 bases remained unmatched. The germline gives CDR1 SGHAT, CDR2 FQNNGV. This CDR3 spans 15 amino acids.

In this sample, this clonotype turned up many times. J is TRBJ2-7 and V is TRBV7-9; 10 bases align to TRBD2. Germline CDR1 is SEHNR and CDR2 is FQNEAQ (reference sequence). Trimming removed 7 bases from V and 6 bases from J; junction bases left unmatched: 9. The CDR3 spans 14 residues. As DNA, the CDR3 is TGTGCCAGCACACCTAGCGGGAGCAGCGGCGAGCAGTACTTC. It yields the protein CASTPSGSSGEQYF. Full variable domain (missing parts from reference TRBV7-9 and TRBJ2-7): DTGVSQNPRHKITKRGQNVTFRCDPISEHNRLYWYRQTLGQGPEFLTYFQNEAQLEKSRLLSDRFSAERPKGSFSTLEIQRTEQGDSAMYLCASTPSGSSGEQYFGPGTRLTVT.

On this clonotype: Just one base apart from a much larger clone, this may be a read error. J is TRBJ2-1 and V is TRBV27, with a weak D call TRBD1 (5 bases). V was shortened by 4 bases and J by 7 bases, with 14 bases between the two germline ends. This CDR3 has 14 amino acids. Germline assignment: CDR1 MNHEY and CDR2 SMNVEV (reference sequence). The CDR3 region has the DNA TGTGCCAGCAGTTCCAGGGCAATTTCTAATGAGCAGTTCTTC. Residues: CASSSRAISNEQFF.

This clonotype was detected ten times or more. The chain joins TRBV18 to TRBJ2-2; D may be TRBD2 (6 bases). V was pared by 3 bases and J by 6 bases, with 11 bases between. Germline V CDR1 and CDR2: KGHSH, LQKENI. The CDR3 is 14 amino acids. CDR3 nucleotides: TGTGCCAGCTCACCGTCTAGCGCGGCCGGGGAGCTGTTTTTT. This gives the protein CASSPSSAAGELFF.

This clonotype was found many times. The chain combines TRBV7-8 with TRBJ1-5; D might be TRBD1 (5 bases). The CDR3 covers 16 residues. Germline CDR1 SGHVS, CDR2 FQNEAQ. Trimming removed 2 bases from V and 3 bases from J, with 14 bases in between. The chain's CDR3 is CASSLPGRGFNQPQHF. In DNA form, the CDR3 reads TGTGCCAGCAGCTTACCGGGGCGAGGGTTCAATCAGCCCCAGCATTTT.

This clonotype showed up many times. The chain employs TRBV5-1 and TRBJ2-5; TRBD1 or TRBD2 may be the D gene (5 bases each). V shed 5 bases and J shed 1 base, with 9 bases lying between them. Germline lookup yields CDR1 SGHRS and CDR2 YFSETQ. The CDR3 sequence is 13 residues long. The CDR3: CASRMGVQETQYF. The CDR3 DNA reads TGCGCCAGCAGAATGGGGGTCCAAGAGACCCAGTACTTC.

This clonotype was detected ten times or more. This chain uses TRBV12-3 or TRBV12-4 with TRBJ2-2; D remains ambiguous. The CDR3 runs to 17 residues. The V and J ends lost 5 bases and 0 bases respectively, with 16 bases between them. The CDR3 DNA sequence: TGTGCCAGCAGTCCCCCAAAGGCGAATCCGAACACCGGGGAGCTGTTTTTT. Translation: CASSPPKANPNTGELFF.

This clonotype was counted many times. The V and J genes are TRBV7-6 and TRBJ2-7; TRBD2 matches at 8 bases. Unmatched junction bases numbered 4, after V lost 4 bases and J lost 2 bases. CDR1 and CDR2 (germline): SGHVS, FNYEAQ. This CDR3 has 14 residues. CDR3 bases: TGTGCCAGCAGCTCGGGACTAGGGACCTACGAGCAGTACTTC. This codes for CASSSGLGTYEQYF.

Here the CDR3 DNA reads TGTGCCACCGGACAGGGGGCAACAGATACGCAGTATTTT. Amino acids: CATGQGATDTQYF. The V and J genes are TRBV24-1 and TRBJ2-3; 11 nucleotides align to TRBD1. Germline lookup yields CDR1 KGHDR and CDR2 SFDVKD. This CDR3 comprises 13 residues. The junction had 1 base not matched to a gene; V was cut back by 9 bases and J by 3 bases.

In this sample, this clonotype turned up many times. DNA of the CDR3: TGTGCCAGCACCGGACCGCCATATAATTCACCCCTCCACTTT. Amino acids: CASTGPPYNSPLHF. The V gene is TRBV7-2, the J gene TRBJ1-6; D unresolved. V was pared by 7 bases and J by 4 bases, with 11 bases between. The CDR3 length is 14 residues. CDR1 is SGHTA and CDR2 is FQGNSA in the germline V gene.

This clonotype was detected many times. J is TRBJ2-7 and V is TRBV18; D may correspond to TRBD1 or TRBD2 (5 bases each). CDR1 KGHSH and CDR2 LQKENI come from the germline V gene. V was trimmed by 9 bases and J by 4 bases, leaving 16 bases between them. This CDR3 has 13 residues. CDR3 protein: CARSSRECYEQYF. The DNA of the CDR3 is TGTGCCAGGTCCTCCAGGGAGTGTTACGAGCAGTACTTC.